The 21 T cell receptor beta chains reported below all come from one sample, sequenced in a study of tumor-infiltrating lymphocytes in primary liver carcinoma. Germline DNA was also extracted, while the blood RNA originated from unsorted whole blood. With a constant-region primer, TCR beta cDNA was made from approximately 520 ng of total RNA. Three nested multiplex PCR rounds of slightly modified ARM-PCR generated TCR beta libraries. TRBV1-TRBV30 forward primers paired with a C-beta reverse primer drove the first two PCR rounds, 10 cycles each. MiXCR, applied by TCRdb to the multiplex PCR reads, yields one record per CDR3 protein. The sample lists 310,000 or so distinct CDR3 sequences, 45% to 70% seen once, with about a sixth in the top ten. The specimen was peripheral blood. Source of these receptors: a woman between 25 and 40 years old with primary liver carcinoma and hepatitis B virus infection.

This clonotype was picked up many times. The rearrangement joins TRBV29-1 to TRBJ1-2, with a tentative D call TRBD1 (5 bases). Germline CDR1 and CDR2: SQVTM and ANQGSEA. Trimming pared 3 bases from V and 3 bases from J, leaving 14 bases between. This CDR3 comprises 14 residues. CDR3 nucleotide sequence: TGCAGCGTTGATATCGTGGGACGGTACTATGGCTACACCTTC. It codes for CSVDIVGRYYGYTF.

Concerning this clonotype: A much larger clone lies one base from this, so it may be a read error. The CDR3 end shows no conserved phenylalanine or tryptophan, and so a read error is likely. The rearrangement uses TRBV4-2 and TRBJ2-2; TRBD2 matches 11 bases. J gave up 4 bases and V 1 base, and 5 bases lay outside the gene matches. The CDR3 consists of 17 residues. Germline values: CDR1 LGHNA, CDR2 YNFKEQ. CDR3 bases: TGTGCCAGCAGCCAAGCCACTAGCGGGAGCGTCACCGGGGAGCTGTTTTTA. Translating it yields CASSQATSGSVTGELFL.

Turning to this clonotype: This sequence may be a read error, since a much larger clone differs from it by one base. The V and J genes are TRBV4-1 and TRBJ2-1, with 7 bases fitting TRBD1. This CDR3 has 16 residues. The germline V gene encodes CDR1 MGHRA and CDR2 YSYEKL. The V gene end was trimmed by 4 bases and the J gene end by 2 bases; junction bases not matched to a gene: 8. CDR3 nucleotide sequence: TGCGCCAGCAGCCCCGGGGACAGAGCGACCTACAATGAGCAGTTCTTC. As protein: CASSPGDRATYNEQFF.

Of note for this clonotype: One base away lies a much larger clone, so this may be a sequencing read error. CDR3 residues: CASSQAGFFSNEQFF. CDR3 DNA: TGCGCCAGCAGCCAAGCTGGCTTTTTTAGTAATGAGCAGTTCTTC. This sequence joins TRBV4-1 and TRBJ2-1, with D uncertain. The ends were cut back, 1 base at V and 7 bases at J, with 14 bases in the middle. The CDR3 is 15 amino acids. Germline V gene sequence: CDR1 MGHRA, CDR2 YSYEKL.

This clonotype came up a few times. The chain is built from TRBV6-5 and TRBJ2-5, with 8 bases identical to TRBD2. The length of the CDR3 is 15 residues. The V gene's germline CDR1 is MNHEY and CDR2 SVGAGI. The ends lost 0 bases at V and 7 bases at J; junction bases unmatched: 7. CDR3 amino acids: CASSYSRSGGGTQYF. DNA for the CDR3: TGTGCCAGCAGTTACTCGAGGTCGGGGGGGGGGACCCAGTACTTC.

In the case of this clonotype: It may be a read error: a sequence one base away is much more abundant. This sequence joins TRBV5-1 and TRBJ2-1; D call uncertain. The CDR3 has 12 residues. Deletions cut 2 bases from V and 15 bases from J, with 15 bases between. Per the germline V gene, CDR1 is SGHRS and CDR2 is YFSETQ. The CDR3 loop reads CASSFDGIIRFF. DNA for the CDR3: TGCGCCAGCAGCTTTGACGGCATAATCCGGTTCTTC.

Only a few counts were recorded for this clonotype. The junction differs from germline at one of its ends, possibly a read error. The chain links TRBV6-2 or TRBV6-3 to TRBJ2-7; 11 bases are a match to TRBD1. The CDR3 totals 15 residues. The germline CDR1 and CDR2 sequences are MNHEY and SVGEGT. This chain's CDR3 is CAISYSGTGGYEQYF. CDR3 bases: TGTGCCATCAGTTACTCCGGGACAGGGGGCTACGAGCAGTACTTC.

This clonotype showed up many times. V usage is TRBV11-2 and J usage is TRBJ1-1, with 9 bases fitting TRBD1. Germline-derived CDR1 and CDR2 are SGHAT and FQNNGV. This CDR3 region has 16 residues. Trimming cost V 4 bases and J 1 base; bases outside gene matches: 7. The CDR3 protein is CASSYNRGRGNTEAFF. The CDR3 DNA sequence: TGTGCCAGCAGCTATAACAGGGGGCGCGGGAACACTGAAGCTTTCTTT.

CDR3 region: CASSHPGLAGEREQFF. Written as DNA, the CDR3 is TGTGCCAGCAGCCACCCGGGACTAGCGGGAGAAAGAGAGCAGTTCTTC. The chain joins TRBV14 to TRBJ2-1, with 14 bases aligning to TRBD2. Germline-derived CDR1 and CDR2 are SGHDN and FVKESK. This CDR3 comprises 16 residues. V was pared by 3 bases and J by 10 bases, with 8 bases of the junction left unmatched.

To note about this clonotype: This could be a read error, since a much larger clone is one nucleotide away. The J gene is TRBJ2-7, the V gene TRBV4-3; weak D call: TRBD1 (5 bases). CDR3 length: 15 residues. CDR1 is LGHNA, CDR2 YSLEER, per germline. Written as DNA, the CDR3 is TGCCCCAGCAGCCAAGGGGCAGGCGTTTCCGACGAGCAGTACTTC. Its translation: CPSSQGAGVSDEQYF.

In this sample, this clonotype turned up many times. The chain links TRBV29-1 to TRBJ1-2; 7 nucleotides agree with TRBD1. This CDR3 is 14 amino acids long. Germline CDR1 is SQVTM and CDR2 is ANQGSEA. The junction had 15 bases not matched to a gene; V was cut back by 7 bases and J by 7 bases. This CDR3 reads CSAQGGGRTSGYTF. The CDR3 region has the DNA TGCAGCGCCCAAGGGGGCGGCCGCACCTCTGGCTACACCTTC.

Details on this clonotype: A clone one base away is much larger, so this may be a read error. V is TRBV10-3 and J is TRBJ2-1; weak D call: TRBD2 (6 bases). The CDR3 covers 13 residues. Germline CDR1 and CDR2: ENHRY and SYGVKD. The chain's CDR3 is CAISGSRNNKQFF. The CDR3 nucleotides read TGTGCCATCAGCGGGAGTAGAAACAATAAGCAGTTCTTC.

This clonotype was observed at least ten times. The chain has TRBV11-3 and TRBJ2-5; tentative D call: TRBD1 (6 bases). In germline, CDR1 is SGHNT, CDR2 YENEEA. Between the trimmed V and J ends, which lost 4 bases and 3 bases, there was a span of 15 bases. CDR3 length: 15 residues. CDR3 bases: TGTGCCAGCAGCTCAAAGACCGGGACAAAAGAGACCCAGTACTTC. It codes for CASSSKTGTKETQYF.

Regarding this clonotype: A much larger clone lies a single base off, so this may be a read error. The genes are TRBV10-3 and TRBJ2-5; D is unresolved. Trimming took off 5 bases at V and 3 bases at J, with 16 bases between the two ends. CDR3 length: 15 residues. Looked up from germline, CDR1 is ENHRY and CDR2 is SYGVKD. CDR3 nucleotide sequence: TGTGCCATCAGTAGCCGAATAAACGGAGAAGAGACCCAGTACTTC. Protein: CAISSRINGEETQYF.

A note on this clonotype: This may be a read error, as it is one base from a much larger clone. The chain uses TRBV4-1 and TRBJ2-6; weak D call: TRBD1 (6 bases). This CDR3 has 18 amino acids. Trimming removed 0 bases from V and 4 bases from J, with 16 bases in between. The germline V gene encodes CDR1 MGHRA and CDR2 YSYEKL. CDR3 amino acids: CASSQDPGVALGANVLTF. CDR3 sequence (DNA): TGCGCCAGCAGCCAAGATCCAGGGGTCGCGCTCGGGGCCAACGTCCTGACTTTC.

The chain links TRBV28 to TRBJ1-1; D gene unclear. V lost 4 bases, J lost 1 base, and 16 bases lay in between. This CDR3 has 16 residues. Germline CDR1 MDHEN, CDR2 SYDVKM. The CDR3, as DNA: TGTGCCAGCAGTTCGCCGACGGAGGGTGCGAACACTGAAGCTTTCTTT. This gives the protein CASSSPTEGANTEAFF.

The CDR3, as DNA: TGTGCCTCCCGCCAAGTAAACACTGAAGCTTTCTTT. Its protein is CASRQVNTEAFF. This rearrangement joins TRBV6-6 to TRBJ1-1; D remains ambiguous. V shed 11 bases and J shed 2 bases, with 12 bases lying between them. CDR3 size: 12 residues. Per the germline V gene, CDR1 is MNHNY and CDR2 is SVGAGI (reference sequence).

This clonotype has just a few counts. This chain joins TRBV10-3 and TRBJ2-7; TRBD1 matches at 9 bases. Per germline, CDR1 ENHRY and CDR2 SYGVKD. The CDR3 totals 15 residues. With 3 bases clipped from V and 0 bases from J, the junction kept 3 bases outside the gene matches. CDR3 region: CAISEGTGSSYEQYF. For the CDR3, the DNA is TGTGCCATCAGTGAAGGGACAGGGAGCTCCTACGAGCAGTACTTC.

This clonotype occurred a few times. This rearrangement joins TRBV6-5 to TRBJ1-4; 12 bases fit TRBD1. The V gene's germline CDR1 is MNHEY and CDR2 SVGAGI. V gave up 6 bases and J gave up 10 bases; unmatched junction bases: 18. The CDR3 extends over 18 amino acids. In nucleotides, the CDR3 is TGTGCCAGCAGCCAGAGGGACAGGGGGCGCAGGGGTCACGGAAAACTGTTTTTT. This sequence encodes CASSQRDRGRRGHGKLFF.

Worth noting for this clonotype: A read error may produce the germline difference seen at one junction end. This chain uses TRBV11-2 with TRBJ2-1; D gene unclear. The germline V gene has CDR1 SGHAT and CDR2 FQNNGV. This CDR3 is built from 14 residues. The CDR3 region has the DNA TGTGCCAGTAACTTAGGCGGCCCCTACAATGAGCAGTTCTTT. It is translated as CASNLGGPYNEQFF.

The sample holds a few counts of this clonotype. The V and J genes are TRBV4-1 and TRBJ1-5; possibly TRBD1 for D (5 bases). Looked up from germline, CDR1 is MGHRA and CDR2 is YSYEKL. The CDR3 loop spans 14 amino acids. The V end lost 1 base, the J end lost 9 bases, and 13 bases lay between the germline ends. CDR3 sequence reads: CASSQAAGPSPQHF. In DNA form, the CDR3 reads TGCGCCAGCAGCCAAGCGGCGGGACCCTCGCCCCAGCATTTT.